The sample holds a few counts of the clone carrying this T cell receptor (beta chain). What it recognizes is unknown. The data were taken from a study of CD8+ T cells in alopecia areata. General study results and limits: Scalp samples also yield sequences from resident alphabeta T cells of normal skin.

As the sequencing template, cDNA was produced by extracting RNA and reverse transcribing it. Assay used: immunoSEQ multiplex PCR; TCRdb lists only in-frame clones, some missing. The data show under 30,000 clones, about 50% seen once. Cell sorting was applied to PBMCs, and CD4+ and CD8+ T cells were collected. The CDR3 has 14 amino acids. V gave up 1 base and J gave up 3 bases, with 10 bases separating them. From germline, CDR1 is SGHVS and CDR2 FNYEAQ. The chain links TRBV7-6 to TRBJ2-7; D is unclear. Sequenced material: NKG2D-high CD8+ T cells sorted from blood. The TCR comes from a human donor with alopecia areata. The CDR3 nucleotides read TGTGCCAGCAGCTTAGATCCCAACGGCTACGAGCAGTACTTC. Its protein is CASSLDPNGYEQYF.